This T cell receptor (beta chain) was identified in a study of blood T cell repertoires in COVID-19. About the research overall: The origin of the acute and convalescent COVID-19 samples was the United States, Italy and Spain. Sample material is recorded as cDNA or gDNA derived from T cells, B-cell-depleted T cells, or PBMCs.

This clone occurred a few times. Study processing details: Counts of nucleated cells, estimated from reference gene primer amplification, were obtained. Method: immunoSEQ multiplex PCR; TCRdb's copy keeps in-frame clones and lacks some. The DNA was the basis for D and trimming; V, J and clone size are from that table. The table has hundreds of thousands of clones, approximately 89% seen once. Germline values: CDR1 SEHNR, CDR2 FQNEAQ (reference sequence). CDR3 size: 17 residues. The germline V and J ends were trimmed by 2 bases and 0 bases, with 14 bases remaining between them. The source of this sequence is a woman aged 55-69 years with acute or convalescent COVID-19. The sample taken for sequencing was peripheral blood. This rearrangement joins TRBV7-9 to TRBJ2-1; D perhaps matches TRBD2 (5 bases). The CDR3 protein is CASSLPERISSYNEQFF. In DNA form, the CDR3 reads TGTGCCAGCAGCTTACCGGAGCGGATCAGCTCCTACAATGAGCAGTTCTTC.